This T cell receptor (beta chain) was observed in a study of cytomegalovirus exposure and HLA in healthy donors. Whole-study context: In a previous analysis, 100 million to 140 million unique TCR beta sequences were found from 150 million to 200 million T cells.

The study, taken as a whole, reports: Upon later analysis, HLA-associated TCR beta chains proved more clonally expanded than other, equally common chains.

The germline gives CDR1 SGHRS, CDR2 YFSETQ. The CDR3 has 15 amino acids. V lost 5 bases to trimming and J lost 3 bases, with 18 bases between them. Details on this clone: Its antigen is not identified.

13 Jbeta primers and 60 Vbeta primers were used for the PCR. TCRdb keeps only in-frame clones here, not all; method: immunoSEQ multiplex PCR. This sample carries roughly 200,000 clones, around three quarters of them seen once, and the ten largest clones take approximately 2%. The source is a young man in good health and CMV-seronegative. The J gene is TRBJ2-7, the V gene TRBV5-1, with TRBD1 as a possible D gene (6 bases). The sequencing input was PBMCs. The CDR3 region has the DNA TGCGCCAGCAGGGAAAGGGGGAATGGAGACTACGAGCAGTACTTC. This codes for CASRERGNGDYEQYF. The full variable domain, completed using reference TRBV5-1 and TRBJ2-7, is KAGVTQTPRYLIKTRGQQVTLSCSPISGHRSVSWYQQTPGQGLQFLFEYFSETQRNKGNFPGRFSGRQFSNSRSEMNVSTLELGDSALYLCASRERGNGDYEQYFGPGTRLTVT.